This is a list of T cell receptor beta chains from one sample in a study of T cell changes during pregnancy in multiple sclerosis. The data were produced by immunoSEQ multiplex PCR, yet TCRdb's version contains in-frame clones alone and is incomplete. The sample lists approximately 88,000 clones, about 93% occurring once. The sequencing used peripheral blood, collected in the first trimester of pregnancy. The receptors were sampled from a female donor with multiple sclerosis, enrolled in a pregnancy study. Both conserved end residues are part of each CDR3. D genes are given only for firm matches. Rows may omit the clone size; those that give it use once, few, many or a size class.

CDR3	DNA	size	V	J	D
CASSYFAGYGYTF	TGTGCCAGCAGTTATTTCGCAGGCTATGGCTACACCTTC	.	TRBV6-5	TRBJ1-2	.
CASSPRTSGTRTDTQYF	TGTGCCAGCAGCCCCCGGACTAGCGGGACTCGCACAGATACGCAGTATTTT	.	TRBV9	TRBJ2-3	TRBD2
CASSFGGGSYEQYF	TGTGCCAGCAGCTTTGGCGGGGGCTCCTACGAGCAGTACTTC	.	TRBV7-2	TRBJ2-7	TRBD2
CAFSGTKYEQYF	TGTGCCTTTTCCGGGACTAAATACGAGCAGTACTTC	.	TRBV19	TRBJ2-7	TRBD2
CASRRGLTEAFF	TGTGCCAGCAGAAGGGGGCTGACTGAAGCTTTCTTT	few	TRBV2	TRBJ1-1	TRBD1
CASSPSSLMNTEAFF	TGTGCCAGCTCACCGTCCAGTTTGATGAACACTGAAGCTTTCTTT	.	TRBV18	TRBJ1-1	.
CASSEETSGPSSYEQYF	TGTGCCAGCAGTGAAGAAACTAGCGGGCCTAGCTCCTACGAGCAGTACTTC	.	TRBV2	TRBJ2-7	TRBD2
CSVGTGQNTGELFF	TGCAGCGTGGGGACAGGACAGAACACCGGGGAGCTGTTTTTT	.	TRBV29-1	TRBJ2-2	TRBD1
CAVGQGRNSPLHF	TGTGCGGTAGGACAGGGGCGCAATTCACCCCTCCACTTT	.	TRBV10-3	TRBJ1-6	TRBD1
CASSSLAMAGGYLKYTDTQYF	TGTGCCAGCAGCTCATTAGCCATGGCGGGGGGATACCTAAAATACACAGATACGCAGTATTTT	.	TRBV13	TRBJ2-3	TRBD2
CASSEYGTVFTYEQYF	TGTGCCAGCAGTGAATACGGCACAGTTTTTACCTACGAGCAGTACTTC	.	TRBV6-1	TRBJ2-7	.
CKITSRGWDEQFF	TGCAAGATAACCAGTCGGGGTTGGGATGAGCAGTTCTTC	.	TRBV29-1	TRBJ2-1	.
CASSAIAGVRFNEQFF	TGTGCCAGCAGCGCCATAGCGGGGGTGAGGTTTAATGAGCAGTTCTTC	.	TRBV7-3	TRBJ2-1	TRBD2
CAWSVWGANTGELFF	TGTGCCTGGAGTGTGTGGGGGGCGAACACCGGGGAGCTGTTTTTT	.	TRBV30	TRBJ2-2	.
CAGRWSNLQGLSYEQYF	TGTGCCGGGCGTTGGTCCAACTTACAGGGATTGTCGTACGAGCAGTACTTC	.	TRBV15	TRBJ2-7	.